This TCR beta chain was profiled in a study of identical twins. TCRdb re-called the 5' RACE reads with MiXCR, one entry per CDR3 protein. The table shows some 330,000 distinct CDR3 sequences, with 7% to 9.5% occurring only once. Regarding the study as a whole: A lower insertion count was a feature of abundant cord blood beta clonotypes, with no such feature in memory repertoires.

The CDR3 covers 15 residues. V was pared by 3 bases and J by 4 bases, with 5 bases of the junction left unmatched. Notes on this clonotype: Its target is not known.

The V and J genes are TRBV12-3 or TRBV12-4 and TRBJ2-2, with 7 bases fitting TRBD2. The sequence was obtained from a woman aged 45-65 years in good health. What was sequenced was naive T cells sorted from blood. As DNA, the CDR3 is TGTGCCAGCAGTTTGCATGGGGAGGGCACCGGGGAGCTGTTTTTT. Its protein product is CASSLHGEGTGELFF.